The 30 T cell receptor beta chains below all came from one sample that was sequenced in a study of PD-1 blockade in classical Hodgkin lymphoma. Sequencing was performed with immunoSEQ multiplex PCR; in TCRdb, only in-frame clones are kept and a portion is missing. The data show some 10,000 clones, with more than 75% seen just once and about 15% held by the top ten. As to time point: newly diagnosed, previously untreated cHL patient sample. It was by magnetic negative selection that CD8+ T cells were isolated from thawed PBMCs. The sample was CD8+ T cells from blood. The receptors originated from a human donor with classical Hodgkin lymphoma.

The rearrangement uses TRBV6-5 and TRBJ1-1; 9 nucleotides align to TRBD1. Germline CDR1 is MNHEY and CDR2 is SVGAGI. J was trimmed by 7 bases and V by 10 bases; bases with no gene match: 13. The CDR3 contains 14 residues. CDR3 sequence: CATNPTTGGLEAFF. CDR3 bases: TGTGCCACCAACCCTACGACAGGGGGACTTGAAGCTTTCTTT.

V usage is TRBV9 and J usage is TRBJ2-3; D is possibly TRBD2 (7 bases). Germline CDR1 SGDLS, CDR2 YYNGEE. This CDR3 is 15 amino acids long. V lost 4 bases to trimming and J lost 2 bases, with 14 bases between them. In DNA form, the CDR3 reads TGTGCCAGCAGCCCCGGGGGGCTCGTCACAGATACGCAGTATTTT. It specifies CASSPGGLVTDTQYF.

The rearrangement links TRBV5-8 to TRBJ2-7, with D hard to call. There are 12 residues in the CDR3. The germline V gene encodes CDR1 SGHTS and CDR2 YDEGEE. The V end was cut by 1 base, the J end by 3 bases, with 5 bases between. The DNA for the CDR3 is TGTGCCAGCAGCTTGTCAGGCTACGAGCAGTACTTC. It specifies CASSLSGYEQYF. The full variable domain, with the rest looked up from reference TRBV5-8 and TRBJ2-7, is EAGVTQSPTHLIKTRGQQATLRCSPISGHTSVYWYQQALGLGLQFLLWYDEGEERNRGNFPPRFSGRQFPNYSSELNVNALELEDSALYLCASSLSGYEQYFGPGTRLTVT.

CDR3 DNA: TGTGCCAGCAGCTTTGGGGAGGGTAACTATGGCTACACCTTC. Translated: CASSFGEGNYGYTF. J is TRBJ1-2 and V is TRBV7-9; D is unclear. V was trimmed by 3 bases and J by 1 base, leaving 9 bases between them. CDR1 is SEHNR, CDR2 FQNEAQ, per germline (reference sequence). This CDR3 comprises 14 residues.

J is TRBJ2-7 and V is TRBV4-3, with TRBD2 as a possible D gene (6 bases). There are 15 residues in the CDR3. Trimming took off 4 bases at V and 0 bases at J, with 13 bases between the two ends. The germline V gene encodes CDR1 LGHNA and CDR2 YSLEER. The CDR3 DNA is TGCGCCAGCAGCCGATCTTTGGGGGGCTCCTACGAGCAGTACTTC. Translating gives CASSRSLGGSYEQYF.

The genes are TRBV13 and TRBJ2-2; 9 bases agree with TRBD1. The CDR3 covers 16 residues. Germline lookup yields CDR1 PRHDT and CDR2 FYEKMQ (reference sequence). V trimming: 5 bases; J trimming: 5 bases; junction bases outside the gene matches: 9. CDR3 sequence (DNA): TGTGCCAGCAGCGGCGGCGGGACAGGGAGGACCGGGGAGCTGTTTTTT. Translating it yields CASSGGGTGRTGELFF. The full variable domain, with the rest looked up from reference TRBV13 and TRBJ2-2, is AAGVIQSPRHLIKEKRETATLKCYPIPRHDTVYWYQQGPGQDPQFLISFYEKMQSDKGSIPDRFSAQQFSDYHSELNMSSLELGDSALYFCASSGGGTGRTGELFFGEGSRLTVL.

This clone is a singleton in its sample. The chain is built from TRBV6-5 and TRBJ1-6; the match to TRBD1 covers 8 bases. The germline V gene has CDR1 MNHEY and CDR2 SVGAGI. With V trimmed by 5 bases and J by 7 bases, 4 bases remained unmatched. This CDR3 has 14 amino acids. The CDR3 DNA follows: TGTGCCAGCAGTCCGGACAGGGAGAATTCACCCCTCCACTTT. This gives the protein CASSPDRENSPLHF.

V gene TRBV19 combines with J gene TRBJ1-5; TRBD1 agrees at 7 bases. CDR1 is LNHDA and CDR2 is SQIVND in the germline V gene (reference sequence). The V gene end was trimmed by 4 bases and the J gene end by 6 bases; junction bases not matched to a gene: 3. This CDR3 spans 13 amino acids. CDR3 region: CASSTRGSQPQHF. In nucleotides, the CDR3 is TGTGCCAGTAGTACCAGGGGGTCTCAGCCCCAGCATTTT. Using reference TRBV19 and TRBJ1-5 for the parts outside the CDR3, the full variable domain is DGGITQSPKYLFRKEGQNVTLSCEQNLNHDAMYWYRQDPGQGLRLIYYSQIVNDFQKGDIAEGYSVSREKKESFPLTVTSAQKNPTAFYLCASSTRGSQPQHFGDGTRLSIL.

CDR3 coding DNA: TGCGCCAGCAGCCGAGGTGGGTTGAGGCCAGGGGAGACCCAGTACTTC. Translated: CASSRGGLRPGETQYF. The rearrangement joins TRBV4-1 to TRBJ2-5; tentatively, D is TRBD1 (5 bases). The CDR3 is 16 amino acids. Trimming cost V 4 bases and J 5 bases, with 20 bases left between them. Germline loops: CDR1 MGHRA, CDR2 YSYEKL.

V and J are TRBV4-1 and TRBJ2-7; D may be TRBD1 (5 bases). This CDR3 comprises 16 residues. V lost 0 bases and J lost 1, with 13 bases in between. Germline CDR1 is MGHRA and CDR2 is YSYEKL. The CDR3 sequence: CASSQDLIAGSYEQYF. The CDR3 region has the DNA TGCGCCAGCAGCCAAGATCTAATCGCAGGGTCCTACGAGCAGTACTTC.

The rearrangement joins TRBV7-6 to TRBJ2-3; the D gene is possibly TRBD1 (5 bases). Trimming took 3 bases from V and 0 from J, leaving 10 bases between them. Germline CDR1 SGHVS, CDR2 FNYEAQ. The CDR3 covers 15 residues. The CDR3 region is CASSLAGLSTDTQYF. The CDR3 DNA sequence: TGTGCCAGCAGCTTGGCAGGGTTGAGCACAGATACGCAGTATTTT. Together with reference TRBV7-6 and TRBJ2-3, the CDR3 gives the full variable domain: GAGVSQSPRYKVTKRGQDVALRCDPISGHVSLYWYRQALGQGPEFLTYFNYEAQQDKSGLPNDRFSAERPEGSISTLTIQRTEQRDSAMYRCASSLAGLSTDTQYFGPGTRLTVL.

The chain recombines TRBV19 with TRBJ1-5; 7 bases map to TRBD1. Germline-derived CDR1 and CDR2 are LNHDA and SQIVND (reference sequence). The CDR3 has 15 amino acids. The J segment lost 7 bases and the V segment lost 2 bases, leaving 8 bases of the junction unmatched. The CDR3 protein is CASSIKQGTGQPQHF. The CDR3 DNA sequence: TGTGCCAGTAGTATAAAACAGGGGACCGGGCAGCCCCAGCATTTT.

This clone was recorded once. V gene TRBV27 combines with J gene TRBJ2-3; D possibly corresponds to TRBD2 (6 bases). Per germline, CDR1 MNHEY and CDR2 SMNVEV (reference sequence). The CDR3 extends over 16 amino acids. V lost 4 bases, J lost 2 bases, and 16 bases lay in between. The CDR3, as DNA: TGTGCCAGCAGTTCTCTTACCGGGAGTCTCACAGATACGCAGTATTTT. Protein product: CASSSLTGSLTDTQYF.

CDR3 sequence (DNA): TGTGCCAGCAGCCGCCCGGTTTCCGGCGGGGGGCCGAGCTCCTACAATGAGCAGTTCTTC. Translated, it gives CASSRPVSGGGPSSYNEQFF. V usage is TRBV7-6 and J usage is TRBJ2-1, with 8 bases aligning to TRBD2. Germline V gene data show CDR1 as SGHVS and CDR2 as FNYEAQ. The V and J ends lost 5 bases and 0 bases, in that order; junction bases with no gene match: 18. CDR3 length equals 20 residues.

V is TRBV7-8 and J is TRBJ2-2; weak D call: TRBD1 (5 bases). Trimming removed 4 bases from V and 0 bases from J, with 9 bases in between. Looked up from germline, CDR1 is SGHVS and CDR2 is FQNEAQ. This CDR3 is 15 amino acids long. The CDR3 DNA reads TGTGCCAGCAGCTCCTGGACACCGAACACCGGGGAGCTGTTTTTT. Protein product: CASSSWTPNTGELFF.

The rearrangement links TRBV5-6 to TRBJ1-4; D gene ambiguous. Trimming removed 0 bases from V and 8 bases from J, with 8 bases in between. The germline V gene encodes CDR1 SGHDT and CDR2 YYEEEE. The CDR3 loop spans 13 amino acids. The CDR3 DNA sequence: TGTGCCAGCAGCTTGGGCCGGGCGGAAAAACTGTTTTTT. Translation gives CASSLGRAEKLFF.

This chain joins TRBV11-2 and TRBJ2-7; TRBD1 matches at 9 bases. This CDR3 has 14 amino acids. J gave up 3 bases and V 5 bases, and 5 bases lay outside the gene matches. In germline, CDR1 is SGHAT, CDR2 FQNNGV. The CDR3 sequence is CASSRTGAGYEQYF. The CDR3, as DNA: TGTGCCAGCAGCAGGACAGGGGCAGGCTACGAGCAGTACTTC.

The chain employs TRBV7-9 and TRBJ2-7; 9 bases agree with TRBD2. CDR1 SEHNR and CDR2 FQNEAQ come from the germline V gene (reference sequence). With 4 bases clipped from V and 4 bases from J, the junction kept 5 bases outside the gene matches. The CDR3 has 14 residues. This CDR3 reads CASSYRSGGYEQYF. CDR3 DNA: TGTGCCAGCAGCTACCGCAGCGGGGGGTACGAGCAGTACTTC.

In its sample, this clone was seen once. The gene calls are TRBV25-1 and TRBJ2-3; D unresolved. The CDR3 runs to 16 residues. V was cut by 1 base and J by 0 bases, with 11 bases left in between. CDR1 and CDR2 (germline): MGHDK, SYGVNS. The CDR3 here is CASSESSIPSTDTQYF. DNA of the CDR3: TGTGCCAGCAGTGAATCATCAATACCTAGCACAGATACGCAGTATTTT.

The V and J genes are TRBV4-3 and TRBJ2-1; tentatively, D is TRBD1 (6 bases). V was trimmed by 1 base and J by 5 bases, leaving 12 bases between them. Germline CDR1 and CDR2: LGHNA and YSLEER. CDR3 size: 15 residues. DNA for the CDR3: TGCGCCAGCAGCCAAGGGACAGACATCAACAATGAGCAGTTCTTC. Encoded protein: CASSQGTDINNEQFF.

The chain recombines TRBV7-6 with TRBJ2-1; tentatively, D is TRBD1 (5 bases). CDR3 length: 13 residues. Germline V gene lookup returns CDR1 SGHVS and CDR2 FNYEAQ. Trimming cost V 0 bases and J 8 bases, with 8 bases left between them. For the CDR3, the DNA is TGTGCCAGCAGCTTAGCGACAGTCCATGAGCAGTTCTTC. Encoded protein: CASSLATVHEQFF. Drawing the rest from reference TRBV7-6 and TRBJ2-1, the complete variable domain is GAGVSQSPRYKVTKRGQDVALRCDPISGHVSLYWYRQALGQGPEFLTYFNYEAQQDKSGLPNDRFSAERPEGSISTLTIQRTEQRDSAMYRCASSLATVHEQFFGPGTRLTVL.

The gene calls are TRBV4-3 and TRBJ2-7, with D possibly TRBD1 on 5 matching bases. Germline loops: CDR1 LGHNA, CDR2 YSLEER. V was cut by 0 bases and J by 3 bases, with 15 bases left in between. The CDR3 consists of 16 residues. CDR3 amino acids: CASSQEGQGPIYEQYF. The CDR3 coding sequence is TGCGCCAGCAGCCAAGAAGGCCAGGGTCCAATCTACGAGCAGTACTTC.

This clone was counted between two and nine times. This chain connects TRBV11-2 to TRBJ1-1; D not certain. CDR1 is SGHAT, CDR2 FQNNGV, per germline. V lost 2 bases, J lost 6 bases, and 19 bases lay in between. The CDR3 runs 16 residues. In nucleotides, the CDR3 is TGTGCCAGCAGCTTACTTCCCCTACGACGGACCGCTGAAGCTTTCTTT. It encodes CASSLLPLRRTAEAFF.

V usage is TRBV27 and J usage is TRBJ2-7; tentative D call: TRBD2 (5 bases). CDR3 length: 16 amino acids. CDR1 is MNHEY, CDR2 SMNVEV, per germline (reference sequence). The ends were cut back, 4 bases at V and 5 bases at J, with 21 bases in the middle. Here the CDR3 reads CASSSLPGVEADEQYF. DNA for the CDR3: TGTGCCAGCAGTTCCCTCCCCGGGGTCGAGGCCGACGAGCAGTACTTC.

J is TRBJ2-5 and V is TRBV2; D gene uncertain. CDR3 size: 11 residues. V was trimmed by 8 bases and J by 4 bases, leaving 8 bases between them. Germline CDR1 is SNHLY and CDR2 is FYNNEI. The CDR3 region is CASVGPETQYF. DNA of the CDR3: TGTGCCAGCGTCGGGCCAGAGACCCAGTACTTC.

This clone was detected only once. The rearrangement links TRBV29-1 to TRBJ2-7, with 12 bases fitting TRBD1. After removal of 5 bases from V and 3 bases from J, the junction contained 5 bases not matched to a gene. This CDR3 has 14 residues. In germline, CDR1 is SQVTM, CDR2 ANQGSEA. CDR3 sequence reads: CSVSGDRGRYEQYF. CDR3 nucleotides: TGCAGCGTTTCCGGGGACAGGGGGCGCTACGAGCAGTACTTC.

The chain is built from TRBV6-5 and TRBJ1-6; D unresolved. V was pared by 7 bases and J by 4 bases, with 8 bases between. The CDR3 covers 13 residues. Per germline, CDR1 MNHEY and CDR2 SVGAGI. This chain's CDR3 is CASTPGYNSPLHF. The CDR3 DNA follows: TGTGCCAGCACCCCTGGGTATAATTCACCCCTCCACTTT.

The chain employs TRBV5-1 and TRBJ2-5; 7 bases align to TRBD2. Unmatched junction bases numbered 13, after V lost 1 base and J lost 4 bases. Germline assignment: CDR1 SGHRS and CDR2 YFSETQ. The length of the CDR3 is 17 residues. In nucleotides, the CDR3 is TGCGCCAGCAGCTTGAGAATAGCTGGACTAGAGGGAGAGACCCAGTACTTC. Its translation: CASSLRIAGLEGETQYF.

V usage is TRBV5-6 and J usage is TRBJ2-2; 7 nucleotides align to TRBD1. The V gene's germline CDR1 is SGHDT and CDR2 YYEEEE. CDR3 length: 15 residues. J lost 6 bases, V lost 2 bases, and 7 bases had no gene match. This chain's CDR3 is CASSFDRALPGELFF. In DNA form, the CDR3 reads TGTGCCAGCAGCTTCGACAGGGCCCTACCCGGGGAGCTGTTTTTT.

The V call is TRBV9, the J call TRBJ2-3, with D hard to call. Between the trimmed V and J ends, which lost 0 bases and 2 bases, there was a span of 10 bases. The CDR3 runs 15 residues. The germline V gene encodes CDR1 SGDLS and CDR2 YYNGEE. CDR3 region: CASSVAQENTDTQYF. CDR3 in DNA: TGTGCCAGCAGCGTAGCCCAGGAAAACACAGATACGCAGTATTTT.